This T cell receptor (beta chain) emerged from a study of blood T cell repertoires in COVID-19. Study at large: Spain, Italy and the United States supplied samples that represented acute and convalescent COVID-19. T cells, B-cell-depleted T cells, or PBMCs provided the cDNA or gDNA that served as material.

The CDR3 spans 16 residues. V lost 3 bases and J lost 0, with 13 bases in between. CDR1 is SGDLS, CDR2 YYNGEE, per germline. Original analysis: Reference gene primer amplification gave nucleated cell count estimates. Repertoires were generated with immunoSEQ multiplex PCR, while TCRdb's copy carries only in-frame clones and drops some. The DNA was the basis for D and trimming; V, J and clone size are from that table. The data show over 200,000 clones, 65% to 90% seen once. Participants were aged 18 to 89 years, lived in some 23 US areas, and enrolled virtually. The receptor comes from a woman aged 45-59 years with acute COVID-19. Sequenced: PBMCs or T cells enriched from blood (not recorded which). This chain connects TRBV9 to TRBJ1-3; tentatively, D is TRBD1 (6 bases). CDR3 in amino acids: CASSALGGSSGNTIYF. As DNA, the CDR3 is TGTGCCAGCAGCGCATTAGGGGGTAGCTCTGGAAACACCATATATTTT.